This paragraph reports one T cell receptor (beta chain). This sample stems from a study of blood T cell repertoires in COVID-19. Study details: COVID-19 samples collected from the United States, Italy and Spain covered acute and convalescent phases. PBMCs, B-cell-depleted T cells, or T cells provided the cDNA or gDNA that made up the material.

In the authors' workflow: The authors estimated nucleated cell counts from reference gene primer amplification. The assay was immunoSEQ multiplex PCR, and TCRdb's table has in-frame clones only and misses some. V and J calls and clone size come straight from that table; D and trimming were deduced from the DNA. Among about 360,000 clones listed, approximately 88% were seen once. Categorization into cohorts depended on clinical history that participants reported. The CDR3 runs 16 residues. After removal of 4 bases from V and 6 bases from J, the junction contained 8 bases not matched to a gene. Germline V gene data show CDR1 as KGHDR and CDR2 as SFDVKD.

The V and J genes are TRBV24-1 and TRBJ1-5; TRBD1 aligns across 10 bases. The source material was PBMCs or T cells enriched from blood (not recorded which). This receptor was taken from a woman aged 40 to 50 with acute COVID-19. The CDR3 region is CATSETGTGAGQPQHF. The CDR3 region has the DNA TGTGCCACCAGTGAAACCGGGACAGGGGCGGGTCAGCCCCAGCATTTT.